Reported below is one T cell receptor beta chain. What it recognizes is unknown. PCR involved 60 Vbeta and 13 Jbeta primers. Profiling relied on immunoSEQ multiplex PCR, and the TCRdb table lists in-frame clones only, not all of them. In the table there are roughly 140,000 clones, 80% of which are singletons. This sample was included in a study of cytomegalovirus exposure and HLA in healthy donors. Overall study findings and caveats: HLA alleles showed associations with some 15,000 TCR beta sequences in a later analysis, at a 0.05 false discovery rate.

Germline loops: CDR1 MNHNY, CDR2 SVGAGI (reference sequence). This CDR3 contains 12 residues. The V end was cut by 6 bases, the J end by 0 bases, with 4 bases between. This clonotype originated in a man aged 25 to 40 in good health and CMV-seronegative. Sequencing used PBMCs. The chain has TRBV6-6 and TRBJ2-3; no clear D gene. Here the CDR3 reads CASRSSTDTQYF. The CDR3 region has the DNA TGTGCCAGCAGGTCGAGCACAGATACGCAGTATTTT.